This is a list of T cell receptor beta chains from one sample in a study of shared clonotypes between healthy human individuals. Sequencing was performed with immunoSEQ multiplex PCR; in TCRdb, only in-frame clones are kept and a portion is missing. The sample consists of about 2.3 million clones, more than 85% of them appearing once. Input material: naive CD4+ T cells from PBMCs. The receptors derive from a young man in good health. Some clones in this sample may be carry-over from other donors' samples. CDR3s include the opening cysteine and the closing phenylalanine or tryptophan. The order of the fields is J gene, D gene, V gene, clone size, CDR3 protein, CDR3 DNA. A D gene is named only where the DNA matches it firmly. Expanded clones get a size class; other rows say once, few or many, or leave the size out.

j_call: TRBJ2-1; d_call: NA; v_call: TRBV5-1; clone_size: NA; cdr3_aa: CASSLSGAYNEQFF; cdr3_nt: TGCGCCAGCAGCCTTAGCGGCGCCTACAATGAGCAGTTCTTC
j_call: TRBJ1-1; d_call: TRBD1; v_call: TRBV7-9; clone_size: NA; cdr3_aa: CASRVTGENTEAFF; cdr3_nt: TGTGCCAGCAGGGTAACAGGGGAAAACACTGAAGCTTTCTTT
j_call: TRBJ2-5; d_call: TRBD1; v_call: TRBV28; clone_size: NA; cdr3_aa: CASSLTGGVWETQYF; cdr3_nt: TGTGCCAGCAGTTTGACAGGGGGCGTTTGGGAGACCCAGTACTTC
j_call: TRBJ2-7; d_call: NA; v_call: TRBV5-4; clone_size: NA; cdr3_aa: CASSPDLSSYEQYF; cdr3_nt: TGTGCCAGCAGCCCGGACCTGAGCTCCTACGAGCAGTACTTC
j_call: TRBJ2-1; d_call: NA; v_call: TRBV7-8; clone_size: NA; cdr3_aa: CASSLERILREKAYNEQFF; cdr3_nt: TGTGCCAGCAGCTTAGAGAGGATCCTGCGGGAAAAGGCCTACAATGAGCAGTTCTTC
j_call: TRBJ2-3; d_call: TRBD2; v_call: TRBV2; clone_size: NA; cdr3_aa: CASKTSGSTDTQYF; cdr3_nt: TGTGCCAGCAAAACTAGCGGGAGCACAGATACGCAGTATTTT
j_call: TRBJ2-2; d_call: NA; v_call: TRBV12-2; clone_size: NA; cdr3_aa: CASRFSLANTGELFF; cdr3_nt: TGTGCAAGTCGCTTTAGCCTCGCGAACACCGGGGAGCTGTTTTTT
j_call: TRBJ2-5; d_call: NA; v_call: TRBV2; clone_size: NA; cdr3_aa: CASARGETQYF; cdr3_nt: TGTGCCAGCGCGAGGGGGGAGACCCAGTACTTC
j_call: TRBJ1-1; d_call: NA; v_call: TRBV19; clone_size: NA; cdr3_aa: CASSGPRSGNTEAFF; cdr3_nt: TGTGCCAGTAGTGGCCCCAGGTCGGGGAACACTGAAGCTTTCTTT
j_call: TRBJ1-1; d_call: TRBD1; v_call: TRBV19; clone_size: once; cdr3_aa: CASSRQGASEAFF; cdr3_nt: TGTGCCAGTAGTAGACAGGGGGCCTCTGAAGCTTTCTTT
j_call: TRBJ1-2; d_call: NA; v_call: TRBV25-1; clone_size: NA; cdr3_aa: CASTAREGHYGYTF; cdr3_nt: TGTGCCAGCACCGCCCGGGAGGGTCACTATGGCTACACCTTC
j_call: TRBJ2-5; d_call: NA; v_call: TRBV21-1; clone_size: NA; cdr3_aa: CASSKKEGLGQSKTQYF; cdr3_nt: TGTGCCAGCAGCAAAAAGGAGGGCTTGGGACAGTCAAAGACCCAGTACTTC
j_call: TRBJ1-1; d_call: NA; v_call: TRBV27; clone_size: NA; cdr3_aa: CASSFSPDMNTEAFF; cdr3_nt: TGTGCCAGCAGTTTTTCACCGGATATGAACACTGAAGCTTTCTTT
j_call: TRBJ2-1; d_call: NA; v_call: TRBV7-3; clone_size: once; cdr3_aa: CASSAQPDGNEQFF; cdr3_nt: TGTGCCAGCAGCGCCCAGCCGGACGGCAATGAGCAGTTCTTC
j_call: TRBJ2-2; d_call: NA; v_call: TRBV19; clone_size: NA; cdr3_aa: CASSTGVGSNTGELFF; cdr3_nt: TGTGCCAGTAGCACGGGGGTAGGTTCGAACACCGGGGAGCTGTTTTTT
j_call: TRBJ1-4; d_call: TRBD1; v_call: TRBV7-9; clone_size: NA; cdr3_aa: CASSPGQDADEKLFF; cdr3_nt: TGTGCCAGCAGCCCCGGACAGGATGCCGATGAAAAACTGTTTTTT
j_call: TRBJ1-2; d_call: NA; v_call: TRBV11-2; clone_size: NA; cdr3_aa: CASSLDLGYGYTF; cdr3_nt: TGTGCCAGCAGCTTAGATTTAGGGTATGGCTACACCTTC
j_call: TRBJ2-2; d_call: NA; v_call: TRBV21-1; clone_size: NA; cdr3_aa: CASSKEGLRDGTGELFF; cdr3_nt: TGTGCCAGCAGCAAAGAAGGATTGAGGGACGGCACCGGGGAGCTGTTTTTT
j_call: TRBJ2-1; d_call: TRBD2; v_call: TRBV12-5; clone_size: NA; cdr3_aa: CASALSGGAYNEQFF; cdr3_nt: TGTGCTAGTGCCCTTAGCGGGGGGGCCTACAATGAGCAGTTCTTC
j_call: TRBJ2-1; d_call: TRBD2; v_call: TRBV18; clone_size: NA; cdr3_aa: CASSPRGLAGNNEQFF; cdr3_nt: TGTGCCAGCTCACCAAGGGGACTAGCGGGGAACAATGAGCAGTTCTTC
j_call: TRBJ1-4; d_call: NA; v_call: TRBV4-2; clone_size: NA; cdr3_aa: CASSQDGTGNEKLFF; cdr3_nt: TGTGCCAGCAGCCAGGACGGGACTGGAAATGAAAAACTGTTTTTT
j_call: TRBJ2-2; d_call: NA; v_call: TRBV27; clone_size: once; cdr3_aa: CASRALANTGELFF; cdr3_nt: TGTGCCAGCAGGGCTCTAGCGAACACCGGGGAGCTGTTTTTT
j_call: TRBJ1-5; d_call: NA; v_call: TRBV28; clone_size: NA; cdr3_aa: CASSPNTYLVSNQPQHF; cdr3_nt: TGTGCCAGCAGTCCAAACACGTACCTGGTTAGCAATCAGCCCCAGCATTTT
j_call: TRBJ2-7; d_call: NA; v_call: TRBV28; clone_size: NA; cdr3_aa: CASLPGGSTYEQYF; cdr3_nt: TGTGCCAGCCTCCCAGGGGGGTCCACCTACGAGCAGTACTTC
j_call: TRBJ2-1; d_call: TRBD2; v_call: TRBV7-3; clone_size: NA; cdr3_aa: CASSPRGLAGDNEQFF; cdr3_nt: TGTGCCAGCAGCCCACGGGGCCTAGCGGGAGACAATGAGCAGTTCTTC
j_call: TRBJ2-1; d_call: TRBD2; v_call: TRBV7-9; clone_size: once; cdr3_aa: CASSTGLAGSGEQFF; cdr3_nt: TGTGCCAGCAGCACCGGACTAGCGGGATCGGGGGAGCAGTTCTTC
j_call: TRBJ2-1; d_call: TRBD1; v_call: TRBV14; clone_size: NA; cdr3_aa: CASSHDRGYYNEQFF; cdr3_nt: TGTGCCAGCAGCCACGACAGGGGGTATTACAATGAGCAGTTCTTC
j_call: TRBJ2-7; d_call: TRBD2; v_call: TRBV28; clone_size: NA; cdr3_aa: CASSLGLEIYEQYF; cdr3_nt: TGTGCCAGCAGTCTAGGACTAGAGATATACGAGCAGTACTTC
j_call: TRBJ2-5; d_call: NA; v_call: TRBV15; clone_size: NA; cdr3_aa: CATSINGETQYF; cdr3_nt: TGTGCCACCAGCATAAACGGAGAGACCCAGTACTTC
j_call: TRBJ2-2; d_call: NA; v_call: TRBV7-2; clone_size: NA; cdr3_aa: CASSLRFSGANTGELFF; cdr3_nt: TGTGCCAGCAGCTTAAGATTTTCGGGGGCAAACACCGGGGAGCTGTTTTTT
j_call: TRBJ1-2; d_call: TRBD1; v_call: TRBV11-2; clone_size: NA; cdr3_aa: CASSFSQALAGGDGYTF; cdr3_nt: TGTGCCAGCAGCTTCAGTCAGGCCCTGGCAGGGGGCGATGGCTACACCTTC
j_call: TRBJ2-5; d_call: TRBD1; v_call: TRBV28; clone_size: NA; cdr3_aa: CAGSSSWGQKETQYF; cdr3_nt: TGTGCCGGGTCCTCAAGTTGGGGACAGAAAGAGACCCAGTACTTC
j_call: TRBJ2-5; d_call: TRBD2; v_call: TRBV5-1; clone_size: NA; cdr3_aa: CASSLAILAGGPGETQYF; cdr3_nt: TGCGCCAGCAGCTTGGCTATCCTAGCGGGAGGGCCCGGGGAGACCCAGTACTTC
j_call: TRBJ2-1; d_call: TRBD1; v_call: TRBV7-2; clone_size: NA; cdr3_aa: CASSLRPGGYNEQFF; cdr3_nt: TGTGCCAGCAGCTTACGGCCAGGGGGCTACAATGAGCAGTTCTTC
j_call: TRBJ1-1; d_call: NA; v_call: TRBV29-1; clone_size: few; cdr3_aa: CSVDLGTEAFF; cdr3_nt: TGCAGCGTTGATCTGGGAACTGAAGCTTTCTTT
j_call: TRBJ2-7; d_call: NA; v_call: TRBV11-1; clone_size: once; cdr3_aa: CASSSPRDDYEQYF; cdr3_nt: TGTGCCAGCAGCTCTCCCCGGGACGACTACGAGCAGTACTTC
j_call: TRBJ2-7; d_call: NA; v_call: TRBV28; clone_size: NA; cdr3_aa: CASTSNRGSYEQYF; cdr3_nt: TGTGCCAGCACTTCAAATAGGGGGTCCTACGAGCAGTACTTC
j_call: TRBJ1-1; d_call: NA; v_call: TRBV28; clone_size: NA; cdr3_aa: CASRASGTGYTEAFF; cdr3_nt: TGTGCCAGCAGAGCATCCGGGACGGGGTACACTGAAGCTTTCTTT
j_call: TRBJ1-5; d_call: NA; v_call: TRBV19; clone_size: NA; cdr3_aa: CASSVLQGMGNQPQHF; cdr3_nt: TGTGCCAGTAGTGTCCTTCAGGGTATGGGCAATCAGCCCCAGCATTTT
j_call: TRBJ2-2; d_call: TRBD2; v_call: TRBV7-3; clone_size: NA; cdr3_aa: CASSLNRVAGDSGELFF; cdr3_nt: TGTGCCAGCAGCTTAAATCGGGTAGCGGGAGACTCCGGGGAGCTGTTTTTT
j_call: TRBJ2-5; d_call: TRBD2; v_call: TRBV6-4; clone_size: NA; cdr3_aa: CASSVPRLTAGAGETQYF; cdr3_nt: TGTGCCAGCAGTGTCCCCCGCCTTACGGCGGGAGCGGGCGAGACCCAGTACTTC
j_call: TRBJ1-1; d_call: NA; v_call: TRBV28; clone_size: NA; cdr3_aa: CASSPSRWATEAFF; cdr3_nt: TGTGCCAGCAGTCCCTCAAGGTGGGCCACTGAAGCTTTCTTT
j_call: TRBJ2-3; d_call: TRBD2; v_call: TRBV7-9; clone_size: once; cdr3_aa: CASSLGLAEITDTQYF; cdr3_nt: TGTGCCAGCAGCTTAGGACTAGCGGAGATCACAGATACGCAGTATTTT
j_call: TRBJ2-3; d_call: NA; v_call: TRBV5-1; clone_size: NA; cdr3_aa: CASTLSYGPSTDTQYF; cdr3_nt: TGCGCCAGCACCCTAAGTTATGGACCTAGCACAGATACGCAGTATTTT
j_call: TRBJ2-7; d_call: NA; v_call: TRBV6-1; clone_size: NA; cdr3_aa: CASKTRDFPYEQYF; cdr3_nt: TGTGCCAGCAAGACCCGGGACTTCCCCTACGAGCAGTACTTC
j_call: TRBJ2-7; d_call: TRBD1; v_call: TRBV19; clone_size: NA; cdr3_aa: CASSREDRLANEQYF; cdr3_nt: TGTGCCAGTAGTCGAGAGGACAGGCTGGCTAACGAGCAGTACTTC
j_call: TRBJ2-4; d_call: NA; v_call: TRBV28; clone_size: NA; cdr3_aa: CASSSQGAKNIQYF; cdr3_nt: TGTGCCAGCAGTTCACAGGGAGCCAAAAACATTCAGTACTTC
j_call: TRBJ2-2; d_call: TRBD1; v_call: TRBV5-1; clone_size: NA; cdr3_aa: CATGQGNTGELFF; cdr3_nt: TGCGCCACCGGACAGGGGAACACCGGGGAGCTGTTTTTT
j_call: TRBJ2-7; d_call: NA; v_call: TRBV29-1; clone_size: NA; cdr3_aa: CSVRGAITYEQYF; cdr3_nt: TGCAGCGTTAGAGGGGCCATTACCTACGAGCAGTACTTC
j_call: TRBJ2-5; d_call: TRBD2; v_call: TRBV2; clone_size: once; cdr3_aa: CASSRTSVTETQYF; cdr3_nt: TGTGCCAGCAGTAGGACTAGCGTTACGGAGACCCAGTACTTC
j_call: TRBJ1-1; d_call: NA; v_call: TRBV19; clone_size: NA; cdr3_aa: CASSLTGGTEAFF; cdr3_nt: TGTGCCAGTAGTCTCACGGGGGGCACTGAAGCTTTCTTT